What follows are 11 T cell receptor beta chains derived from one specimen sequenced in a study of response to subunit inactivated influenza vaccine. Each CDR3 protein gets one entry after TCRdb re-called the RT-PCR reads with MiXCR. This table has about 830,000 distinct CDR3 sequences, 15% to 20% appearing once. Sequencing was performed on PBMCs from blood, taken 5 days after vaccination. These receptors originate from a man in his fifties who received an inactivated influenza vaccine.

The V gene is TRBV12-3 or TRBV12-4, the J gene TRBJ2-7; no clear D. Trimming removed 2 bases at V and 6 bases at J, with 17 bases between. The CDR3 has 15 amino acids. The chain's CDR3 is CASSLIGPEALEQYF. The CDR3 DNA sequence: TGTGCCAGCAGTTTAATTGGCCCCGAGGCCCTCGAGCAGTACTTC.

CDR3 protein: CASSETGYNEQFF. The CDR3 DNA reads TGTGCCAGCAGCGAGACTGGCTACAATGAGCAGTTCTTC. The chain is built from TRBV28 and TRBJ2-1; D remains ambiguous. The length of the CDR3 is 13 residues. V lost 6 bases, J lost 3 bases, and 9 bases lay in between. Germline-derived CDR1 and CDR2 are MDHEN and SYDVKM.

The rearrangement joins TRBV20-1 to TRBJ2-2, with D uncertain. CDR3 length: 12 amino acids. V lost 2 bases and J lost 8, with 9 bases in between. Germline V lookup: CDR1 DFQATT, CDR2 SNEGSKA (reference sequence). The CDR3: CSARRSRGELFF. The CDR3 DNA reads TGCAGTGCTAGAAGGAGTAGAGGGGAGCTGTTTTTT.

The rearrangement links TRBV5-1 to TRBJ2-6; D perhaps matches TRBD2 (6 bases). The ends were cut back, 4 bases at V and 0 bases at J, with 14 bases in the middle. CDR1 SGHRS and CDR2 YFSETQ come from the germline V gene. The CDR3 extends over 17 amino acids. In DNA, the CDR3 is TGCGCCAGCAGCAATCTAGCGCCTAGCTCTGGGGCCAACGTCCTGACTTTC. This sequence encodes CASSNLAPSSGANVLTF.

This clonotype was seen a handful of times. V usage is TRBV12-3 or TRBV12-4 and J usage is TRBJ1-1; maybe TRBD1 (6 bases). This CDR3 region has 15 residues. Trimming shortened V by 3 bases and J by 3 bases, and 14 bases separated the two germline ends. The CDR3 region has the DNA TGTGCCAGCAGTTTCCGACAGGTGCGGGACACTGAAGCTTTCTTT. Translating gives CASSFRQVRDTEAFF.

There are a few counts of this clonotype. DNA for the CDR3: TGTGCCATCAGTGATCCTCAGGGGGAGCTGTTTTTT. This translates into CAISDPQGELFF. This chain uses TRBV10-3 with TRBJ2-2, with unresolved D. With 3 bases removed from V and 8 bases from J, the gap between germline ends came to 7 bases. The CDR3 sequence is 12 residues long. Germline-derived CDR1 and CDR2 are ENHRY and SYGVKD.

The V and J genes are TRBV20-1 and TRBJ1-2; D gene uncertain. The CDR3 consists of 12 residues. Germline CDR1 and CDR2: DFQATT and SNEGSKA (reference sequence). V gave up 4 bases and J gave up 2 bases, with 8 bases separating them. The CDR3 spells CSANTDNYGYTF. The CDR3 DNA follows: TGCAGTGCTAATACAGACAACTATGGCTACACCTTC.

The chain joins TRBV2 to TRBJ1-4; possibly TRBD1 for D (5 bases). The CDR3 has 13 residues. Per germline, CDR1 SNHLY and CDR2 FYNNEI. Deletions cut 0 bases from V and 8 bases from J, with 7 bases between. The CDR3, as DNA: TGTGCCAGCAGTGAAGCGCGGGGGGAAAAACTGTTTTTT. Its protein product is CASSEARGEKLFF.

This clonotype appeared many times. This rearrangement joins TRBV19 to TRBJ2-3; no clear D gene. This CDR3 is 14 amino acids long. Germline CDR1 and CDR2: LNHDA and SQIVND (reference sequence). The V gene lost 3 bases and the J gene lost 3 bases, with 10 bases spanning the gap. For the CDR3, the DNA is TGTGCCAGTAGTATCCGTGGCTGGACAGATACGCAGTATTTT. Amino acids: CASSIRGWTDTQYF.

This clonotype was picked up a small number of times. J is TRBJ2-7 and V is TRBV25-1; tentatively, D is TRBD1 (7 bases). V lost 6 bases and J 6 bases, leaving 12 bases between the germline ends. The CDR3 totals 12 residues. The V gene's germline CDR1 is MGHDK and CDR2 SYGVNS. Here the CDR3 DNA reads TGTGCCAGCAGGGAGGGGGCGACCGAGCAGTACTTC. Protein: CASREGATEQYF.

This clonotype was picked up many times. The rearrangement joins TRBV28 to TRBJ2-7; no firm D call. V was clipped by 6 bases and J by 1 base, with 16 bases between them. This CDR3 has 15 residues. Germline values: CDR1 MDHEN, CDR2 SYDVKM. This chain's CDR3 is CASRSDPTRSYEQYF. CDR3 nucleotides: TGTGCCAGCAGATCCGACCCCACTCGATCCTACGAGCAGTACTTC.